This T cell receptor beta chain was profiled in a study of vaccination and CD4 T cells after COVID-19. Overall study: Cellular stimulation was performed using overlapping spike peptides derived from SARS-CoV-2, HCoV-NL63, HCoV-OC43 and HCoV-229E. A CEFX pool, an HIV-1 Nef pool, or else no peptide went into the control cultures.

With the Oncomine TCR Beta short-read assay, DNA from cultured CD4+ T cells was sequenced. TCRdb passed the PCR reads through MiXCR, listing each CDR3 protein once. The sample has 8,500 to 11,000 distinct CDR3 sequences, around 62% seen once; the top ten hold under 35%. The study, taken as a whole, reports: It was observed that, in convalescent patients, a median around 87% of reactive clones arose only post-vaccination.

Treatment defined: roughly 10-day PBMC culture with coronavirus spike peptide pools or control peptides (ViraFEST assay). Upon completion of around nine days of culture, CD4+ T cells were isolated via negative selection. The CDR3 length is 14 residues. V lost 5 bases to trimming and J lost 6 bases, with 17 bases between them. Germline-derived CDR1 and CDR2 are SGHRS and YFSETQ. Worth noting for this clonotype: Its antigen remains unidentified.

V and J are TRBV5-1 and TRBJ1-1; unclear D gene. The receptor's source is a human donor who had recovered from COVID-19. Source material: CD4+ T cells from blood, cultured in vitro. CDR3 sequence: CASRGRLLGAEAFF. CDR3 in DNA: TGCGCCAGCAGGGGCCGCCTGCTTGGGGCTGAAGCTTTCTTT.